This T cell receptor beta chain stems from a study of blood T cells in healthy people across ages. This clonotype was counted many times. There are 16 residues in the CDR3. CDR1 and CDR2 (germline): SGDLS, YYNGEE. Trimming took 0 bases from V and 2 from J, leaving 13 bases between them. Alongside a J-beta primer mix, a sample-barcoded 5' primer served in a second PCR lasting roughly 6 to 11 cycles. In TCRdb, the 5' RACE reads were re-called with MiXCR into one record per CDR3 protein. This sample has more than 800,000 distinct CDR3 sequences, with 29% found just once. Sequenced sample: blood. This rearrangement joins TRBV9 to TRBJ2-3; D might be TRBD2 (6 bases). The receptor was isolated from a woman of 80 years or more in good health. CDR3 in DNA: TGTGCCAGCAGCGTAGTGGGAGGCGGTCCCACAGATACGCAGTATTTT. Its translation: CASSVVGGGPTDTQYF.